What follows are 28 T cell receptor beta chains derived from one specimen sequenced in a study of identical twins (dated by TCRdb to 2016 to 2017). Library preparation was by 5' RACE. Sequencing used an Illumina HiSeq 2000. TCRdb cleaned the public reads at Q25 with fastp, built clones with MiXCR and kept in-frame beta chains. Duplicate CDR3 protein sequences are folded into a single record with the most common DNA and genes. Counted in this sample were 130,000 to 150,000 distinct CDR3 sequences; 3.5% of them appeared once. About 7.8% of the sample is in the top ten clones. The sample consisted of memory T cells sorted from blood. Read against the paper, the sample's cell subset or site label means: CD45RO+ enriched T cells. The receptors were sampled from a man between 18 and 29 years old in good health.

This clonotype was seen repeatedly, ten times or more. The rearrangement uses TRBV10-3 and TRBJ1-2, with D possibly being TRBD1 (6 bases). Trimming stripped 5 bases from V and 8 bases from J, with 18 bases between. In germline, CDR1 is ENHRY, CDR2 SYGVKD. There are 14 residues in the CDR3. CDR3 sequence: CAISQEGGQGGYTF. As DNA, the CDR3 is TGTGCCATCAGTCAAGAAGGGGGGCAGGGAGGCTACACCTTC.

This clonotype was seen ten or more times. The chain joins TRBV7-9 to TRBJ2-7, with 8 bases that match TRBD2. Unmatched junction bases numbered 3, after V lost 3 bases and J lost 5 bases. The CDR3 extends over 13 amino acids. Germline CDR1 is SEHNR and CDR2 is FQNEAQ (reference sequence). CDR3 DNA: TGTGCCAGCAGCTTTAGGACTAGCAACGAGCAGTACGTC. It translates to CASSFRTSNEQYV.

In its sample, this clonotype was seen many times. The chain recombines TRBV5-1 with TRBJ1-1; D gene ambiguous. Between the trimmed V and J ends, which lost 4 bases and 1 base, there was a span of 14 bases. The CDR3 consists of 15 residues. CDR1 and CDR2 (germline): SGHRS, YFSETQ. The CDR3 here is CASSPRVGTNTEAFF. For the CDR3, the DNA is TGCGCCAGCAGCCCAAGGGTAGGTACGAACACTGAAGCTTTCTTT.

This clonotype was observed at least ten times. V is TRBV5-6 and J is TRBJ2-5; TRBD1 agrees at 8 bases. Germline V lookup: CDR1 SGHDT, CDR2 YYEEEE. J lost 1 base, V lost 0 bases, and 2 bases had no gene match. There are 15 residues in the CDR3. The CDR3 protein is CASSLGQGIQETQYF. DNA of the CDR3: TGTGCCAGCAGCTTGGGACAGGGGATCCAAGAGACCCAGTACTTC.

This clonotype came up many times. The chain employs TRBV6-1 and TRBJ2-7, with TRBD1 identical over 9 bases. This CDR3 spans 14 amino acids. Losses at the gene ends were 9 bases for V and 0 bases for J; bases not matched to a gene: 6. CDR1 and CDR2 (germline): MNHNS, SASEGT. This chain's CDR3 is CASRRTGASYEQYF. The CDR3 DNA follows: TGTGCCAGTCGTAGGACAGGGGCCTCCTACGAGCAGTACTTC.

The rearrangement uses TRBV6-1 and TRBJ2-3; 9 positions match TRBD1. The length of the CDR3 is 15 residues. The V gene's germline CDR1 is MNHNS and CDR2 SASEGT. V was pared by 4 bases and J by 8 bases, with 10 bases of the junction left unmatched. This CDR3 is CASSASGTGKGTQYF. The CDR3 DNA reads TGTGCCAGCAGTGCGTCCGGGACAGGGAAGGGTACGCAGTATTTT.

This clonotype was seen only a few times. The chain recombines TRBV3-1 with TRBJ2-3; no clear D. The CDR3 length is 13 residues. Germline loops: CDR1 LGHDT, CDR2 YNNKEL (reference sequence). Trimming took off 4 bases at V and 4 bases at J, with 9 bases between the two ends. The CDR3 protein is CASSRGLADTQYF. CDR3 nucleotide sequence: TGTGCCAGCAGCCGTGGGTTGGCAGATACGCAGTATTTT.

There are many counts of this clonotype. The chain employs TRBV15 and TRBJ1-5; a weak D match, TRBD1 (5 bases). Germline lookup yields CDR1 LNHNV and CDR2 YYDKDF (reference sequence). V was trimmed by 5 bases and J by 1 base, leaving 6 bases between them. This CDR3 region has 13 residues. The CDR3 reads CATSGGSNQPQHF. In DNA, the CDR3 is TGTGCCACCAGCGGGGGGAGCAATCAGCCCCAGCATTTT.

The sample holds many counts of this clonotype. The rearrangement joins TRBV5-1 to TRBJ1-1; D remains ambiguous. There are 14 residues in the CDR3. V gave up 3 bases and J gave up 2 bases, with 11 bases separating them. Germline-derived CDR1 and CDR2 are SGHRS and YFSETQ. This CDR3 is CASSSLPGNTEAFF. CDR3 DNA sequence: TGCGCCAGCAGCTCTCTCCCGGGTAACACTGAAGCTTTCTTT.

This clonotype was observed a few times. V and J are TRBV30 and TRBJ1-6; D may be TRBD1 (6 bases). The length of the CDR3 is 14 residues. The germline V gene encodes CDR1 GTSNPN and CDR2 SVGIG (reference sequence). V lost 4 bases, J lost 9 bases, and 16 bases lay in between. The CDR3 sequence: CAWKGSQGSSPLHF. For the CDR3, the DNA is TGTGCCTGGAAGGGCAGCCAGGGGAGTTCACCCCTCCACTTT.

This clonotype was detected a few times. The chain couples TRBV4-3 to TRBJ2-3, with TRBD2 identical over 10 bases. Germline V gene lookup returns CDR1 LGHNA and CDR2 YSLEER. V dropped 1 base and J dropped 4; count of bases not matched to a gene: 5. The CDR3 totals 16 residues. The CDR3 DNA sequence: TGCGCCAGCAGCCAAGGGGCTAGCGGGAGATCAGATACGCAGTATTTT. Translated, it gives CASSQGASGRSDTQYF.

This clonotype was recorded many times. This chain uses TRBV20-1 with TRBJ2-3; 7 positions match TRBD2. Germline V gene sequence: CDR1 DFQATT, CDR2 SNEGSKA (reference sequence). Trimming at V came to 3 bases and at J to 4 bases, leaving 7 bases not matched to a gene. The CDR3 sequence is 14 residues long. This CDR3 is CSASSWEGPDTQYF. CDR3 bases: TGCAGTGCTAGTTCGTGGGAGGGGCCAGATACGCAGTATTTT.

There are many counts of this clonotype. This sequence joins TRBV15 and TRBJ1-4; D unresolved. Trimming removed 0 bases at V and 8 bases at J, with 13 bases between. Germline loops: CDR1 LNHNV, CDR2 YYDKDF (reference sequence). The CDR3 extends over 15 amino acids. The chain's CDR3 is CATSRENGLWEKLFF. The CDR3 bases are TGTGCCACCAGCAGAGAGAACGGGCTTTGGGAAAAACTGTTTTTT.

This clonotype has ten or more counts. The CDR3 loop is CASSTTASGRLNEQFF. CDR3 sequence (DNA): TGCGCCAGCAGCACTACGGCTAGCGGACGCCTCAATGAGCAGTTCTTC. The V and J genes are TRBV5-1 and TRBJ2-1; 7 bases agree with TRBD2. The CDR3 has 16 amino acids. Per the germline V gene, CDR1 is SGHRS and CDR2 is YFSETQ. The ends lost 4 bases at V and 6 bases at J; junction bases unmatched: 13.

This clonotype was picked up many times. J is TRBJ2-1 and V is TRBV7-8; D gene unclear. Trimming cost V 5 bases and J 7 bases, with 9 bases left between them. The CDR3 is made up of 12 amino acids. Germline CDR1 reads SGHVS; CDR2 reads FQNEAQ. The CDR3 spells CASSHPLNEQFF. CDR3 coding DNA: TGTGCCAGCAGCCATCCCCTGAATGAGCAGTTCTTC.

This clonotype was counted between two and nine times. The chain uses TRBV4-3 and TRBJ2-3, with D maybe TRBD2 (5 bases). The V end was cut by 0 bases, the J end by 6 bases, with 16 bases between. The CDR3 has 16 amino acids. The germline CDR1 and CDR2 sequences are LGHNA and YSLEER. The CDR3 DNA is TGCGCCAGCAGCCAAGATCATCGGGGTTTCACGGATACGCAGTATTTT. It specifies CASSQDHRGFTDTQYF.

This clonotype has at least ten counts. The chain combines TRBV20-1 with TRBJ2-3, with a tentative D call TRBD2 (6 bases). The V end was cut by 4 bases, the J end by 7 bases, with 9 bases between. There are 11 residues in the CDR3. The germline V gene has CDR1 DFQATT and CDR2 SNEGSKA (reference sequence). CDR3 region: CSATTSNTQYF. CDR3 sequence (DNA): TGCAGTGCTACCACTAGCAATACGCAGTATTTT.

This clonotype has a handful of counts. The rearrangement uses TRBV20-1 and TRBJ2-1; D possibly uses TRBD1 or TRBD2 (5 bases each). V was trimmed by 3 bases and J by 13 bases, leaving 16 bases between them. CDR1 is DFQATT, CDR2 SNEGSKA, per germline (reference sequence). The CDR3 spans 12 residues. The chain's CDR3 is CSASWDHVAQFF. The CDR3 bases are TGCAGTGCTAGCTGGGACCACGTTGCACAGTTCTTC.

The CDR3 DNA sequence: TGCAGTGCTAGGAACCCGTCGGGAGGGCCAGATACGCAGTATTTT. The encoded protein is CSARNPSGGPDTQYF. The chain combines TRBV20-1 with TRBJ2-3; 8 bases are a match to TRBD2. After removal of 3 bases from V and 4 bases from J, the junction contained 9 bases not matched to a gene. This CDR3 contains 15 residues. Germline CDR1 and CDR2: DFQATT and SNEGSKA (reference sequence).

This clonotype was seen many times. V is TRBV4-3 and J is TRBJ2-6; D unresolved. Trimming removed 4 bases at V and 0 bases at J, with 7 bases between. This CDR3 contains 15 residues. Per the germline V gene, CDR1 is LGHNA and CDR2 is YSLEER. The CDR3 loop is CASSPGPSGANVLTF. CDR3 in DNA: TGCGCCAGCAGCCCTGGACCCTCTGGGGCCAACGTCCTGACTTTC.

This clonotype occurred many times. V is TRBV20-1 and J is TRBJ2-1, with D unclear. Germline CDR1 reads DFQATT; CDR2 reads SNEGSKA (reference sequence). V was shortened by 7 bases and J by 5 bases, with 12 bases between the two germline ends. The length of the CDR3 is 12 residues. The DNA of the CDR3 is TGCAGTGTGATGGACCTAGACAATGAGCAGTTCTTC. It translates to CSVMDLDNEQFF.

This clonotype was seen many times. This rearrangement joins TRBV4-3 to TRBJ2-1; 8 nucleotides agree with TRBD2. CDR1 LGHNA and CDR2 YSLEER come from the germline V gene. The CDR3 contains 15 residues. V lost 3 bases, J lost 2 bases, and 3 bases stayed unmatched. CDR3 region: CASSHTSGTYNEQFF. The CDR3 bases are TGCGCCAGCAGCCATACTAGCGGAACCTACAATGAGCAGTTCTTC.

This clonotype has ten or more counts. This chain connects TRBV2 to TRBJ2-5; TRBD1 agrees at 7 bases. V was clipped by 5 bases and J by 4 bases; unmatched bases: 10. The CDR3 sequence is 15 residues long. Germline CDR1 is SNHLY and CDR2 is FYNNEI. CDR3 sequence (DNA): TGTGCCAGCAGTTACTTGACCCGACAGGGAGAGACCCAGTACTTC. This codes for CASSYLTRQGETQYF.

This clonotype was seen a few times. A read error is possible here, since a much larger clone lies one base away. The rearrangement uses TRBV5-1 and TRBJ1-1; a possible D gene is TRBD1 (5 bases). Germline V gene data show CDR1 as SGHRS and CDR2 as YFSETQ. The CDR3 consists of 13 residues. The germline V and J ends were trimmed by 1 base and 7 bases, with 11 bases remaining between them. The CDR3: CASSLRGTGEAFF. The CDR3 DNA reads as TGCGCCAGCAGCTTGCGGGGAACAGGTGAAGCTTTCTTT.

This clonotype came up many times. The chain has TRBV20-1 and TRBJ2-3; a possible D gene is TRBD2 (5 bases). CDR1 DFQATT and CDR2 SNEGSKA come from the germline V gene (reference sequence). V was shortened by 0 bases and J by 3 bases, with 13 bases between the two germline ends. CDR3 length equals 15 residues. The CDR3 here is CSARDSIGDTDTQYF. In nucleotides, the CDR3 is TGCAGTGCTAGAGATTCCATCGGGGATACAGATACGCAGTATTTT.

At least ten counts were recorded for this clonotype. The chain is built from TRBV29-1 and TRBJ2-7; unclear D gene. This CDR3 is built from 12 residues. Germline V CDR1 and CDR2: SQVTM, ANQGSEA. The ends were cut back, 6 bases at V and 2 bases at J, with 11 bases in the middle. CDR3 sequence: CSVATDTYEQYF. In DNA, the CDR3 is TGCAGCGTGGCGACTGATACCTACGAGCAGTACTTC.

This clonotype has at least ten counts. The chain recombines TRBV7-9 with TRBJ2-3; possibly TRBD2 for D (6 bases). The germline V gene encodes CDR1 SEHNR and CDR2 FQNEAQ (reference sequence). CDR3 length equals 14 residues. The ends were cut back, 7 bases at V and 5 bases at J, with 16 bases in the middle. The CDR3 is CASTVTGTGDTQYF. The CDR3 DNA sequence: TGTGCCAGCACCGTAACCGGGACTGGAGATACGCAGTATTTT.

This clonotype was seen ten or more times. The chain carries TRBV7-2 and TRBJ1-5, with D hard to call. The germline V gene encodes CDR1 SGHTA and CDR2 FQGNSA. The CDR3 runs to 16 residues. Trimming removed 5 bases at V and 0 bases at J, with 14 bases between. The chain's CDR3 is CASSPPRGYSNQPQHF. The DNA of the CDR3 is TGTGCCAGCAGCCCGCCGAGAGGCTATAGCAATCAGCCCCAGCATTTT.